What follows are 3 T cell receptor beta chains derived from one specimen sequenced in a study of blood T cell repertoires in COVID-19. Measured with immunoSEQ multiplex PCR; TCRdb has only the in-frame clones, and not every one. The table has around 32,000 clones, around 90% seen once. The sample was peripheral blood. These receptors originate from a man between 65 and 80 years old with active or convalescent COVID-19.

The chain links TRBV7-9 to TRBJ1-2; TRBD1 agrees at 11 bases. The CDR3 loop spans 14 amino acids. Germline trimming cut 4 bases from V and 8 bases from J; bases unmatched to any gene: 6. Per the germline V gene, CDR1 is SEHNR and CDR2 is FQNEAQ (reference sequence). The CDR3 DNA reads TGTGCCAGCAGCTACGGACAGGGGGCGGGAGGCTACACCTTC. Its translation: CASSYGQGAGGYTF. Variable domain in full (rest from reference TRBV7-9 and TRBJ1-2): DTGVSQNPRHKITKRGQNVTFRCDPISEHNRLYWYRQTLGQGPEFLTYFQNEAQLEKSRLLSDRFSAERPKGSFSTLEIQRTEQGDSAMYLCASSYGQGAGGYTFGSGTRLTVV.

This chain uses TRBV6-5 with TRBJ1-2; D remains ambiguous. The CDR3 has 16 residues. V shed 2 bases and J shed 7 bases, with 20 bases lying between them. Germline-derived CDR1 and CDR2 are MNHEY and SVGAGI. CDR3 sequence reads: CASSYTIQTGYSGYTF. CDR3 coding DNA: TGTGCCAGCAGTTACACTATCCAAACGGGATACTCTGGCTACACCTTC.

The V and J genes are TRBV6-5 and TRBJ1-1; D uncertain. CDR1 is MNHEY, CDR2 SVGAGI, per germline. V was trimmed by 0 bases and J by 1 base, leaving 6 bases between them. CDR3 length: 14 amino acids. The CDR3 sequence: CASSYSNTNTEAFF. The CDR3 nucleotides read TGTGCCAGCAGTTACTCGAACACGAACACTGAAGCTTTCTTT.